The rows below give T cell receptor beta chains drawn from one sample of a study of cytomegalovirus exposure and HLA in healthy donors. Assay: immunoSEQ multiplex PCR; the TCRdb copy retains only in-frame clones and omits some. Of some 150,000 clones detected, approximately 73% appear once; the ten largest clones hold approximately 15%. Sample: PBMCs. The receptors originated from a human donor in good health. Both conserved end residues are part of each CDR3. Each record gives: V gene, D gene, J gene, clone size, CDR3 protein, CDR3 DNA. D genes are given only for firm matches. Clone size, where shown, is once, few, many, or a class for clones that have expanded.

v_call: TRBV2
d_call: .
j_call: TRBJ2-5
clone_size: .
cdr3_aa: CASSEGFTAGPLRETQYF
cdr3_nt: TGTGCCAGCAGTGAAGGTTTTACGGCAGGGCCCTTACGTGAGACCCAGTACTTC

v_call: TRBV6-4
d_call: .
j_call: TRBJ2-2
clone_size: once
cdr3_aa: CASSDRRGNTGELFF
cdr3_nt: TGTGCCAGCAGTGACAGACGGGGTAACACCGGGGAGCTGTTTTTT

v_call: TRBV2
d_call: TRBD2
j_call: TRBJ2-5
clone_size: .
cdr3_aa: CASSWTSGQETQYF
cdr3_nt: TGTGCCAGCAGTTGGACTAGCGGGCAAGAGACCCAGTACTTC

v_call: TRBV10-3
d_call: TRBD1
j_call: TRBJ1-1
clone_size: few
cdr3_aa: CAIRAGTGGNTEAFF
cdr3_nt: TGTGCCATCAGGGCCGGGACAGGGGGCAACACTGAAGCTTTCTTT

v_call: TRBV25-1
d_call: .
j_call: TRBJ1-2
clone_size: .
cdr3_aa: CASRGADNRDGYTF
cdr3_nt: TGTGCCAGCAGGGGGGCCGATAATAGGGATGGCTACACCTTC

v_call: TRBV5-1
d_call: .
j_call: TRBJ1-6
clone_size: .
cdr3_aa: CASSGGDRGYINSPLHF
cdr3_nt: TGCGCCAGCAGTGGCGGGGATAGAGGTTATATTAATTCACCCCTCCACTTT

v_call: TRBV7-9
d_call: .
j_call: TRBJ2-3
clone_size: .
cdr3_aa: CASSPGTDTQYF
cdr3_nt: TGTGCCAGCAGCCCCGGCACAGATACGCAGTATTTT

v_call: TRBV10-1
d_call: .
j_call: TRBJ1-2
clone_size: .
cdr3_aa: CASSGSGGYGYTF
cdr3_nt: TGCGCCAGCAGTGGTTCAGGAGGATATGGCTACACCTTC

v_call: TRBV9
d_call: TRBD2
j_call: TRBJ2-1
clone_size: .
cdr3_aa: CASSVAPPGGTSYNEQFF
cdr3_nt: TGTGCCAGCAGCGTAGCCCCCCCCGGGGGGACGTCCTACAATGAGCAGTTCTTC

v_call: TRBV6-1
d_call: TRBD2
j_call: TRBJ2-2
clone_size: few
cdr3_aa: CASLGEGNTGELFF
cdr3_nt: TGTGCCAGCCTCGGGGAGGGTAACACCGGGGAGCTGTTTTTT

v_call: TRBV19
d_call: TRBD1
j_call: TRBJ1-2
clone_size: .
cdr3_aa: CASSLPQGVPYGYTF
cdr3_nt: TGTGCCAGTAGTTTACCACAGGGGGTACCCTATGGCTACACCTTC

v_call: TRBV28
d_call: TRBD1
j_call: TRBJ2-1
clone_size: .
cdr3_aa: CASSLRDRGLNEQFF
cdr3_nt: TGTGCCAGCAGTTTACGTGACAGGGGGTTGAATGAGCAGTTCTTC

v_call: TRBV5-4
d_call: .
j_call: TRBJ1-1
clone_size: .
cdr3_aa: CASSLDSRLGMNTEAFF
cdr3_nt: TGTGCCAGCAGCCTAGACAGCCGCCTTGGGATGAACACTGAAGCTTTCTTT

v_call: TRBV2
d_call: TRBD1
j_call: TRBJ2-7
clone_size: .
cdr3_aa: CASTGGTGLYEQYF
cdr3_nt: TGTGCCAGCACTGGGGGGACAGGGCTTTACGAGCAGTACTTC

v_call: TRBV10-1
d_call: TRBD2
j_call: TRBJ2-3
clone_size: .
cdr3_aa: CASSESLAGGRTDTQYF
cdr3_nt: TGCGCCAGCAGTGAGTCGTTAGCGGGGGGACGCACAGATACGCAGTATTTT

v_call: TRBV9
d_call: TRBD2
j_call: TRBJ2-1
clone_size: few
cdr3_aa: CASSASGESYNEQFF
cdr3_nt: TGTGCCAGCAGCGCAAGCGGGGAGTCCTACAATGAGCAGTTCTTC

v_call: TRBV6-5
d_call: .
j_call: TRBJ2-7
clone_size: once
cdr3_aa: CASSYSQGPYEQYF
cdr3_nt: TGTGCCAGCAGTTATAGCCAGGGGCCTTACGAGCAGTACTTC

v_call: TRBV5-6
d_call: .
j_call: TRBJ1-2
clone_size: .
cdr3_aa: CASSLDSYGYTF
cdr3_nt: TGTGCCAGCAGCTTGGACAGCTATGGCTACACCTTC

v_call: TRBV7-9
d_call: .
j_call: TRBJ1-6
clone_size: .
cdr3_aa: CASSLGQSNSPLHF
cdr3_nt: TGTGCCAGCAGCCTCGGACAGTCAAATTCACCCCTCCACTTT

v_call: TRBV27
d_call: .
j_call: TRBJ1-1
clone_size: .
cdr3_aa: CASSLGAPVAEAFF
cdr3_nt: TGTGCCAGCAGTTTGGGAGCTCCGGTCGCTGAAGCTTTCTTT

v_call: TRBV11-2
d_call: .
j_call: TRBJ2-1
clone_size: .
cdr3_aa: CASSSVAGSYNEQFF
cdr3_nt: TGTGCCAGCAGCTCTGTAGCTGGCTCCTACAATGAGCAGTTCTTC

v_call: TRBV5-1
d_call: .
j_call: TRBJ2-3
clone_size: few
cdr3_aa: CASSLATGSHTQYF
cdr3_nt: TGCGCCAGCAGCTTGGCTACAGGGTCCCATACGCAGTATTTT

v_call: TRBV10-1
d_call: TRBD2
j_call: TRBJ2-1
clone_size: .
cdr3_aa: CASSDGLAGIRSNEQFF
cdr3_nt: TGCGCCAGCAGTGATGGGCTAGCGGGCATTCGAAGCAATGAGCAGTTCTTC

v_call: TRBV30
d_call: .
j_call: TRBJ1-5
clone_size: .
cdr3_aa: CAWSTGIVGNQPQHF
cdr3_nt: TGTGCCTGGAGTACAGGGATCGTTGGCAATCAGCCCCAGCATTTT

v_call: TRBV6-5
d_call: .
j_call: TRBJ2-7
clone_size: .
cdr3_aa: CASSYSLKGDEQYF
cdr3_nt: TGTGCCAGCAGTTACTCATTAAAGGGGGACGAGCAGTACTTC

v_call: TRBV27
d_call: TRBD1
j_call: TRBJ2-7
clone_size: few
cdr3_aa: CASGTDVSYEQYF
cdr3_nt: TGTGCCAGCGGGACAGACGTAAGCTACGAGCAGTACTTC

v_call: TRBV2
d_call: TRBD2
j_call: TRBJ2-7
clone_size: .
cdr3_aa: CASMGGFEQYF
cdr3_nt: TGTGCCAGCATGGGGGGGTTCGAGCAGTACTTC

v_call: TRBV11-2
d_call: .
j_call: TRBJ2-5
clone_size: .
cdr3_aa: CASSLGGSETQYF
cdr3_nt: TGTGCCAGCAGCTTAGGTGGGAGCGAGACCCAGTACTTC

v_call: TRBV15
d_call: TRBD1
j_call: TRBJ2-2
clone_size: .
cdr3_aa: CATSTAGTGGTGELFF
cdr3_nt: TGTGCCACCAGCACCGCCGGGACAGGGGGCACCGGGGAGCTGTTTTTT

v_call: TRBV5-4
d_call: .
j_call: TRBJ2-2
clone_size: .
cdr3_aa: CASSLDFYTGELFF
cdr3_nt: TGTGCCAGCAGCTTGGACTTCTACACCGGGGAGCTGTTTTTT

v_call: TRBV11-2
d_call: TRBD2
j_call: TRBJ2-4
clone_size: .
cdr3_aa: CASSFGGAKNIQYF
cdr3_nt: TGTGCCAGCAGCTTCGGGGGGGCCAAAAACATTCAGTACTTC

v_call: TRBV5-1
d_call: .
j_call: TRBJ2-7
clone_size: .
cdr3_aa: CASSSTPGAYEQYF
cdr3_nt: TGCGCCAGCAGCTCGACACCAGGGGCCTACGAGCAGTACTTC

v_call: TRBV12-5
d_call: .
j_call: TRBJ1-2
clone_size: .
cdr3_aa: CARDILYGYTF
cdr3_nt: TGTGCTAGGGACATCTTATATGGCTACACCTTC

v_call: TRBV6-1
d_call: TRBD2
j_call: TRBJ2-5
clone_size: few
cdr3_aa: CASSGLAGTQETQYF
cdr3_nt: TGTGCCAGCAGTGGACTAGCGGGAACTCAAGAGACCCAGTACTTC

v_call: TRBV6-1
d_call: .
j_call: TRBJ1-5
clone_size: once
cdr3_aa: CASSEGPVGNQPQHF
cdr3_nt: TGTGCCAGCAGTGAAGGGCCAGTCGGCAATCAGCCCCAGCATTTT

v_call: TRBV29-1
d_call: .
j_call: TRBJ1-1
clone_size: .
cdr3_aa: CSALKTGGDTEAFF
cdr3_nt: TGCAGCGCCCTTAAAACAGGAGGGGACACTGAAGCTTTCTTT

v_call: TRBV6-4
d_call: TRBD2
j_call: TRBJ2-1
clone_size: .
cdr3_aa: CASSPGLARAGNEQFF
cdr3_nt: TGTGCCAGCAGTCCGGGACTAGCCAGGGCTGGCAATGAGCAGTTCTTC

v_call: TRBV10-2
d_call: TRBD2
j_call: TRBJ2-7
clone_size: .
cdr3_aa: CASSESTSGRYEQYF
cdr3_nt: TGCGCCAGCAGTGAGAGCACTAGCGGGAGATACGAGCAGTACTTC

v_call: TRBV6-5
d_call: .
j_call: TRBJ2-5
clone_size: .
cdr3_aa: CASSRGHLGETQYF
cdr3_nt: TGTGCCAGCAGCCGGGGACATCTGGGGGAGACCCAGTACTTC

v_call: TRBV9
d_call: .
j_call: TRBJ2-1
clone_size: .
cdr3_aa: CASSPRVNEQFF
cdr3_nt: TGTGCCAGCAGCCCTCGCGTCAATGAGCAGTTCTTC

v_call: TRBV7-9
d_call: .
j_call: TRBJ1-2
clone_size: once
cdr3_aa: CASSLDQSGYTF
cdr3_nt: TGTGCCAGCAGCTTAGATCAATCAGGCTACACCTTC

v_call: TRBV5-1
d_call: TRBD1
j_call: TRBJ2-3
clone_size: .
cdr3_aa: CASRTGGSTDTQYF
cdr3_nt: TGCGCCAGCCGCACAGGGGGAAGCACAGATACGCAGTATTTT

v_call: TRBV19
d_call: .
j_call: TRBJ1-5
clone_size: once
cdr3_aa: CASSIFPIRNQPQHF
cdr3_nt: TGTGCCAGTAGTATTTTTCCTATTCGGAATCAGCCCCAGCATTTT

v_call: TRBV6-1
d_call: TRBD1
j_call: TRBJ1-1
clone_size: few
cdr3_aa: CASTFQGAVNTEAFF
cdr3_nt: TGTGCCAGCACATTCCAGGGGGCGGTGAACACTGAAGCTTTCTTT

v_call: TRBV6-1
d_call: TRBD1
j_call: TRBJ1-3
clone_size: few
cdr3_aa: CASTYGTGVGNTIYF
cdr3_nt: TGTGCCAGCACTTATGGGACAGGGGTAGGAAACACCATATATTTT

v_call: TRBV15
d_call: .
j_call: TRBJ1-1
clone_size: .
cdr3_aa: CATSRDRGGVNEAFF
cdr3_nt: TGTGCCACCAGCAGAGACAGGGGTGGGGTGAATGAAGCTTTCTTT

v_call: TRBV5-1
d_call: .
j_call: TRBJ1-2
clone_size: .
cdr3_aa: CASSLVEGYGYTF
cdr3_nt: TGCGCCAGCAGCTTGGTGGAGGGCTATGGCTACACCTTC

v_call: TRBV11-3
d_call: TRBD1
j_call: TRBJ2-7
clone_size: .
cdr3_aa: CASSPGQGHEQYF
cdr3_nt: TGTGCCAGCAGCCCGGGACAGGGTCACGAGCAGTACTTC

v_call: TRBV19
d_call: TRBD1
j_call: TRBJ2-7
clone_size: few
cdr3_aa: CASSSNRQGSYEQYF
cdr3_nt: TGTGCCAGTAGTAGCAACAGACAGGGTTCCTACGAGCAGTACTTC

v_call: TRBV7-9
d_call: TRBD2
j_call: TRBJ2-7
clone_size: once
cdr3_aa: CASSLASLADYEQYF
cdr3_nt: TGTGCCAGCAGCTTAGCTTCACTAGCGGATTACGAGCAGTACTTC

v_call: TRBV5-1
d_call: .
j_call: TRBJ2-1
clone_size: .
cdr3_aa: CASSDSVSSYNEQFF
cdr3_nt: TGCGCCAGCAGCGATAGTGTCTCCTCCTACAATGAGCAGTTCTTC

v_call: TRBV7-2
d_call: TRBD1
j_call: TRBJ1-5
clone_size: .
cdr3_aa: CASSLLTGGQPQHF
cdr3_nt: TGTGCCAGCAGCTTACTTACAGGGGGTCAGCCCCAGCATTTT